The 31 T cell receptor beta chains below come from one sample, sequenced in a study of cytomegalovirus exposure and HLA in healthy donors. PCR involved 60 Vbeta and 13 Jbeta primers. Some clones are missing from TCRdb's copy, which holds only in-frame ones; the method was immunoSEQ multiplex PCR. Here the sample spans 200,000 to 250,000 clones, over 75% being singletons. The sequenced material came from PBMCs. The origin of the receptors is a human donor in good health.

This clone has a single count. The chain joins TRBV19 to TRBJ2-3, with 14 bases aligning to TRBD2. J lost 2 bases, V lost 6 bases, and 10 bases had no gene match. Per germline, CDR1 LNHDA and CDR2 SQIVND (reference sequence). This CDR3 is built from 18 residues. CDR3 in DNA: TGTGCCAGTAGCACGTCGAGACTAGCGGGAGGGTCCACAGATACGCAGTATTTT. As protein: CASSTSRLAGGSTDTQYF. Together with reference TRBV19 and TRBJ2-3, the CDR3 gives the full variable domain: DGGITQSPKYLFRKEGQNVTLSCEQNLNHDAMYWYRQDPGQGLRLIYYSQIVNDFQKGDIAEGYSVSREKKESFPLTVTSAQKNPTAFYLCASSTSRLAGGSTDTQYFGPGTRLTVL.

The chain recombines TRBV4-1 with TRBJ2-3; D not certain. Trimming removed 0 bases from V and 0 bases from J, with 10 bases in between. Germline loops: CDR1 MGHRA, CDR2 YSYEKL. The CDR3 totals 16 residues. This CDR3 reads CASSQDFRTSTDTQYF. The CDR3 DNA is TGCGCCAGCAGCCAAGATTTTAGAACTAGCACAGATACGCAGTATTTT.

The chain recombines TRBV15 with TRBJ2-3; 12 bases are shared with TRBD2. The CDR3 has 19 amino acids. Losses at the gene ends were 0 bases for V and 5 bases for J; bases not matched to a gene: 12. Germline lookup yields CDR1 LNHNV and CDR2 YYDKDF (reference sequence). The CDR3 reads CATSRDGRASGRVGDTQYF. CDR3 coding DNA: TGTGCCACCAGCAGAGATGGGAGAGCTAGCGGGAGGGTCGGAGATACGCAGTATTTT.

The chain links TRBV2 to TRBJ2-7, with no clear D. Deletions cut 3 bases from V and 3 bases from J, with 9 bases between. This CDR3 has 13 amino acids. The germline gives CDR1 SNHLY, CDR2 FYNNEI. In nucleotides, the CDR3 is TGTGCCAGCAGTGATGCGGTCGTCTACGAGCAGTACTTC. Its translation: CASSDAVVYEQYF. Full variable domain (missing parts from reference TRBV2 and TRBJ2-7): EPEVTQTPSHQVTQMGQEVILRCVPISNHLYFYWYRQILGQKVEFLVSFYNNEISEKSEIFDDQFSVERPDGSNFTLKIRSTKLEDSAMYFCASSDAVVYEQYFGPGTRLTVT.

The rearrangement uses TRBV4-2 and TRBJ2-5; 16 bases are a match to TRBD2. Germline V gene sequence: CDR1 LGHNA, CDR2 YNFKEQ. The trim removed 8 bases at V and 4 bases at J, leaving 4 bases unmatched. The CDR3 is 15 amino acids. The CDR3 DNA sequence: TGTGCCAGCGGGGGACTAGCGGGAGGGGGAGAGACCCAGTACTTC. Amino acid sequence: CASGGLAGGGETQYF.

The chain recombines TRBV7-9 with TRBJ2-1; D not certain. Germline V gene lookup returns CDR1 SEHNR and CDR2 FQNEAQ (reference sequence). The CDR3 covers 13 residues. Trimming left V 1 base short and J 7 bases short, with 8 bases between. The CDR3 coding sequence is TGTGCCAGCAGCTTAGATCTTTCGAATGAGCAGTTCTTC. Protein: CASSLDLSNEQFF.

The V gene is TRBV19, the J gene TRBJ1-5, with 7 bases lining up with TRBD1. The CDR3 length is 16 residues. Germline loops: CDR1 LNHDA, CDR2 SQIVND (reference sequence). Losses at the gene ends were 4 bases for V and 2 bases for J; bases not matched to a gene: 8. This chain's CDR3 is CASSRQGVSGNQPQHF. In nucleotides, the CDR3 is TGTGCCAGTAGTAGACAGGGTGTTAGCGGCAATCAGCCCCAGCATTTT.

This chain connects TRBV2 to TRBJ2-1, with D unclear. Germline V gene lookup returns CDR1 SNHLY and CDR2 FYNNEI. The CDR3 is made up of 10 amino acids. Trimming removed 3 bases from V and 11 bases from J, with 5 bases in between. CDR3 nucleotides: TGTGCCAGCAGTGAGCGGAAGCAGTTCTTC. Amino acids: CASSERKQFF.

For this clone: One end of the junction does not line up with germline, which may come from a read error. As DNA, the CDR3 is TGTTCCAGCAGCATAGACAGGGGGCAGTCTTACACCGGGGAGCTGTTTTTT. Amino acid sequence: CSSSIDRGQSYTGELFF. The chain has TRBV7-9 and TRBJ2-2; 10 nucleotides match TRBD1. The CDR3 length is 17 residues. Germline lookup yields CDR1 SEHNR and CDR2 FQNEAQ (reference sequence).

In this sample, this clone turned up a few times. V is TRBV6-4 and J is TRBJ2-3, with 10 positions matching TRBD1. The CDR3 is made up of 15 amino acids. Germline V lookup: CDR1 MRHNA, CDR2 SNTAGT. Germline trimming cut 3 bases from V and 4 bases from J; bases unmatched to any gene: 4. CDR3 DNA: TGTGCCAGCAGTGATCCCGGGACAGGGGCAGATACGCAGTATTTT. Residues: CASSDPGTGADTQYF.

The chain links TRBV2 to TRBJ2-7; D is unresolved. This CDR3 spans 12 amino acids. Germline V lookup: CDR1 SNHLY, CDR2 FYNNEI. V lost 10 bases to trimming and J lost 3 bases, with 13 bases between them. CDR3 bases: TGTGCCACCGCCGCGGAATACTACGAGCAGTACTTC. It specifies CATAAEYYEQYF.

The chain uses TRBV28 and TRBJ2-7; D gene ambiguous. CDR3 length: 12 residues. Per germline, CDR1 MDHEN and CDR2 SYDVKM. With 3 bases removed from V and 4 bases from J, the gap between germline ends came to 7 bases. The CDR3 DNA follows: TGTGCCAGCAGTTTTGGCCTTTACGAGCAGTACTTC. Translating gives CASSFGLYEQYF.

This sequence joins TRBV18 and TRBJ1-1, with 7 bases aligning to TRBD1. The CDR3 covers 14 residues. J lost 4 bases, V lost 4 bases, and 6 bases had no gene match. Germline V gives CDR1 KGHSH, CDR2 LQKENI. CDR3 nucleotides: TGTGCCAGCTCACAGCGACAGGGTCTCACTGAAGCTTTCTTT. It codes for CASSQRQGLTEAFF.

The chain employs TRBV5-1 and TRBJ2-1, with D possibly TRBD2 on 6 matching bases. Germline V gene lookup returns CDR1 SGHRS and CDR2 YFSETQ. The length of the CDR3 is 16 residues. Trimming took 0 bases from V and 3 from J, leaving 13 bases between them. CDR3 DNA sequence: TGCGCCAGCAGCTTGGGATCGGGAGCAGTCTACAATGAGCAGTTCTTC. Its protein product is CASSLGSGAVYNEQFF. Using reference TRBV5-1 and TRBJ2-1 for the parts outside the CDR3, the full variable domain is KAGVTQTPRYLIKTRGQQVTLSCSPISGHRSVSWYQQTPGQGLQFLFEYFSETQRNKGNFPGRFSGRQFSNSRSEMNVSTLELGDSALYLCASSLGSGAVYNEQFFGPGTRLTVL.

The chain carries TRBV13 and TRBJ2-3; D may be TRBD2 (5 bases). V dropped 0 bases and J dropped 5 bases, with 18 bases sitting between them. The CDR3 is 17 residues long. CDR1 is PRHDT and CDR2 is FYEKMQ in the germline V gene (reference sequence). The CDR3 loop reads CASSLGLQRPFGDTQYF. In DNA, the CDR3 is TGTGCCAGCAGCTTAGGCTTGCAGCGGCCCTTCGGAGATACGCAGTATTTT.

The J gene is TRBJ2-5, the V gene TRBV7-6; 7 nucleotides line up with TRBD1. V trimming: 11 bases; J trimming: 2 bases; junction bases outside the gene matches: 11. The CDR3 consists of 14 residues. CDR1 is SGHVS, CDR2 FNYEAQ, per germline. CDR3 DNA sequence: TGTGCCTCAACTGGGACAGAACGACAAGAGACCCAGTACTTC. Its translation: CASTGTERQETQYF. The full variable domain, with the rest looked up from reference TRBV7-6 and TRBJ2-5, is GAGVSQSPRYKVTKRGQDVALRCDPISGHVSLYWYRQALGQGPEFLTYFNYEAQQDKSGLPNDRFSAERPEGSISTLTIQRTEQRDSAMYRCASTGTERQETQYFGPGTRLLVL.

This chain links TRBV4-1 with TRBJ2-7; 8 bases line up with TRBD2. Germline trimming cut 5 bases from V and 4 bases from J; bases unmatched to any gene: 22. Germline V lookup: CDR1 MGHRA, CDR2 YSYEKL. This CDR3 is built from 19 residues. CDR3 sequence: CASSSIGLAPGGWAYEQYF. In nucleotides, the CDR3 is TGCGCCAGCAGCTCCATAGGACTAGCCCCGGGCGGCTGGGCTTACGAGCAGTACTTC.

The rearrangement uses TRBV30 and TRBJ2-7; D ambiguous. Germline V gives CDR1 GTSNPN, CDR2 SVGIG (reference sequence). The V end lost 2 bases, the J end lost 4 bases, and 12 bases lay between the germline ends. This CDR3 contains 13 residues. CDR3 sequence reads: CAWSTDSSYEQYF. CDR3 nucleotide sequence: TGTGCCTGGAGTACCGACTCCAGTTACGAGCAGTACTTC.

This rearrangement joins TRBV27 to TRBJ2-5, with 7 bases aligning to TRBD1. V shed 5 bases, J shed 5 bases, and the junction held 5 bases outside the gene matches. The V gene's germline CDR1 is MNHEY and CDR2 SMNVEV (reference sequence). The CDR3 runs to 13 residues. DNA of the CDR3: TGTGCCAGCAGTCCACGACAGGGCGAGACCCAGTACTTC. It yields the protein CASSPRQGETQYF.

The rearrangement links TRBV4-1 to TRBJ1-2; TRBD1 is a possible D gene (6 bases). This CDR3 is built from 14 residues. Per the germline V gene, CDR1 is MGHRA and CDR2 is YSYEKL. V was clipped by 1 base and J by 4 bases, with 10 bases between them. The CDR3 loop reads CASSQVGQTYGYTF. CDR3 DNA sequence: TGCGCCAGCAGCCAAGTAGGACAGACCTATGGCTACACCTTC.

The chain joins TRBV6-1 to TRBJ2-1, with 10 bases lining up with TRBD2. The V and J ends lost 2 bases and 8 bases, in that order; junction bases with no gene match: 6. Looked up from germline, CDR1 is MNHNS and CDR2 is SASEGT. The CDR3 sequence is 15 residues long. The CDR3 loop reads CASSETVAGGDEQFF. The DNA of the CDR3 is TGTGCCAGCAGTGAAACGGTAGCGGGAGGCGATGAGCAGTTCTTC.

This clone was seen a single time. V is TRBV25-1 and J is TRBJ2-5; no definite D call. The V end was cut by 1 base, the J end by 14 bases, with 14 bases between. The germline gives CDR1 MGHDK, CDR2 SYGVNS. This CDR3 spans 12 amino acids. CDR3 residues: CASSEFEVALYF. DNA of the CDR3: TGTGCCAGCAGTGAATTCGAGGTCGCTCTTTACTTC.

This rearrangement joins TRBV6-5 to TRBJ1-2; D is uncertain. The V end lost 5 bases, the J end lost 4 bases, and 17 bases lay between the germline ends. This CDR3 comprises 15 residues. Germline values: CDR1 MNHEY, CDR2 SVGAGI. This chain's CDR3 is CASSTDTDHLYGYTF. The CDR3 coding sequence is TGTGCCAGCAGTACTGACACAGACCACCTCTATGGCTACACCTTC.

On this clone: Relative to the germline gene, one junction end is altered; a read error may explain this. V and J are TRBV7-9 and TRBJ2-2; D is possibly TRBD1 (5 bases). The CDR3 is made up of 12 amino acids. The germline CDR1 and CDR2 sequences are SEHNR and FQNEAQ (reference sequence). CDR3 protein: CSSSPGIGELFF. The CDR3 DNA sequence: TGTTCCAGCAGTCCAGGGATTGGGGAGCTGTTTTTT. The whole variable domain, filled in from reference TRBV7-9 and TRBJ2-2, reads DTGVSQNPRHKITKRGQNVTFRCDPISEHNRLYWYRQTLGQGPEFLTYFQNEAQLEKSRLLSDRFSAERPKGSFSTLEIQRTEQGDSAMYLCSSSPGIGELFFGEGSRLTVL.

This chain uses TRBV2 with TRBJ2-1; weak D call: TRBD2 (6 bases). Germline lookup yields CDR1 SNHLY and CDR2 FYNNEI. This CDR3 has 13 residues. With 4 bases removed from V and 15 bases from J, the gap between germline ends came to 19 bases. The CDR3 bases are TGTGCCAGCAGTGTTGCCGGGAGTCTTGTCGGGTTCTTC. This translates into CASSVAGSLVGFF.

V and J are TRBV19 and TRBJ2-1; weak D call: TRBD1 (6 bases). Trimming removed 1 base from V and 0 bases from J, with 13 bases in between. CDR3 length: 17 residues. Germline lookup yields CDR1 LNHDA and CDR2 SQIVND (reference sequence). This CDR3 is CASSIVGFRGSYNEQFF. The CDR3 DNA sequence: TGTGCCAGTAGTATAGTGGGATTCAGGGGCTCCTACAATGAGCAGTTCTTC.

This clone has just one count. The chain is built from TRBV5-4 and TRBJ2-7, with 8 bases aligning to TRBD1. Germline lookup yields CDR1 SGHNT and CDR2 YYREEE (reference sequence). This CDR3 is 14 amino acids long. Trimming cost V 3 bases and J 5 bases; bases outside gene matches: 7. CDR3 sequence reads: CASSWGQEKNEQYF. CDR3 nucleotide sequence: TGTGCCAGCAGCTGGGGACAGGAGAAGAACGAGCAGTACTTC.

The chain employs TRBV6-4 and TRBJ2-1, with TRBD1 matching 8 bases. This CDR3 is 15 amino acids long. V dropped 4 bases and J dropped 2; count of bases not matched to a gene: 4. Per germline, CDR1 MRHNA and CDR2 SNTAGT. The chain's CDR3 is CASSVQGAAYNEQFF. In DNA form, the CDR3 reads TGTGCCAGCAGTGTTCAGGGGGCTGCCTACAATGAGCAGTTCTTC.

This clone was recorded only once. CDR3 amino acids: CASSPGGRSGTGELFF. CDR3 bases: TGTGCCAGCAGCCCGGGAGGGAGGAGCGGCACCGGGGAGCTGTTTTTT. The chain employs TRBV5-6 and TRBJ2-2; 8 nucleotides match TRBD2. Germline lookup yields CDR1 SGHDT and CDR2 YYEEEE. This CDR3 has 16 amino acids. The junction had 9 bases not matched to a gene; V was cut back by 4 bases and J by 4 bases.

V is TRBV4-1 and J is TRBJ2-3; 9 bases fit TRBD2. Losses at the gene ends were 4 bases for V and 3 bases for J; bases not matched to a gene: 11. Looked up from germline, CDR1 is MGHRA and CDR2 is YSYEKL. The CDR3 totals 17 residues. The CDR3 reads CASSRGTSSYSTDTQYF. The CDR3 DNA reads TGCGCCAGCAGCCGAGGGACTAGCTCGTACTCGACAGATACGCAGTATTTT.

The chain has TRBV4-1 and TRBJ2-5, with 7 bases identical to TRBD2. From germline, CDR1 is MGHRA and CDR2 YSYEKL. Losses at the gene ends were 3 bases for V and 4 bases for J; bases not matched to a gene: 11. The CDR3 contains 16 residues. CDR3 coding DNA: TGCGCCAGCAGCCACTCTTGGGGCGGGAGTCGAGAGACCCAGTACTTC. Amino acids: CASSHSWGGSRETQYF.